This T cell receptor beta chain derives from a study of shared clonotypes between healthy human individuals. Sequenced by immunoSEQ multiplex PCR; TCRdb stores in-frame clones only, minus some. The sample has fewer than 1.6 million clones, around 98.5% seen once. This clonotype was obtained from a young man in good health. Input material: naive CD4+ T cells sorted from blood. Regarding subset: CD45RA+ positively selected.

CDR3 sequence: CASSVGGPWSEQYF. The CDR3 DNA reads as TGTGCCAGCAGTGTTGGGGGGCCATGGAGCGAGCAGTACTTC. The genes are TRBV6-1 and TRBJ2-7; D could derive from TRBD1 or TRBD2 (6 bases each). The germline CDR1 and CDR2 sequences are MNHNS and SASEGT. V was shortened by 4 bases and J by 6 bases, with 16 bases between the two germline ends. The CDR3 is 14 residues long.